This is a list of T cell receptor beta chains from one sample in a study of T cell repertoires in ileal Crohn's disease. Assay: immunoSEQ multiplex PCR; the TCRdb copy retains only in-frame clones and omits some. The data contain 15,000 to 20,000 clones, about 93% of them singletons. Sequences were obtained from ileal tissue. The receptors were gathered from an adult with Crohn's disease. Both conserved end residues are part of each CDR3. D genes are given only for firm matches. For some rows the clone size is stated as once, few or many, or as a class when expanded; others skip it.

v_gene: TRBV21-1
d_gene: .
abundance: .
j_gene: TRBJ2-7
len: 15
CDR3nt: TGTGCCAGCAGCATTCTAGGACAGGGCCAGTACGAGCAGTACTTC
CDR3aa: CASSILGQGQYEQYF

v_gene: TRBV5-6
d_gene: TRBD2
abundance: .
j_gene: TRBJ2-7
len: 16
CDR3nt: TGTGCCAGCAGCTTCGGGGGTTCTAGCGGGGGGGACGAGCAGTACTTC
CDR3aa: CASSFGGSSGGDEQYF

v_gene: TRBV5-1
d_gene: .
abundance: .
j_gene: TRBJ1-2
len: 14
CDR3nt: TGCGCCAGCAGCACACAGGGTGAAGGGAATGGCTACACCTTC
CDR3aa: CASSTQGEGNGYTF

v_gene: TRBV5-4
d_gene: .
abundance: .
j_gene: TRBJ1-2
len: 12
CDR3nt: TGTGCCAGCAGCTTCAGGGTTGATGGCTACACCTTC
CDR3aa: CASSFRVDGYTF

v_gene: TRBV7-9
d_gene: TRBD2
abundance: .
j_gene: TRBJ2-7
len: 17
CDR3nt: TGTGCCAGCAGCGCTATTCGGGGACTAGCGGGGGCCTACGAGCAGTACTTC
CDR3aa: CASSAIRGLAGAYEQYF

v_gene: TRBV9
d_gene: .
abundance: .
j_gene: TRBJ1-3
len: 14
CDR3nt: TGTGCCAGCAGCGTGGACGGGACTGGGAACACCATATATTTT
CDR3aa: CASSVDGTGNTIYF

v_gene: TRBV4-2
d_gene: .
abundance: .
j_gene: TRBJ1-5
len: 15
CDR3nt: TGTGCCAGCAGCCAAGAGGGGGGTAAGCACCAGCCCCAGCATTTT
CDR3aa: CASSQEGGKHQPQHF

v_gene: TRBV9
d_gene: TRBD1
abundance: once
j_gene: TRBJ2-1
len: 16
CDR3nt: TGTGCCAGCAGCGTAGCTGACAGGGGTACCTACAATGAGCAGTTCTTC
CDR3aa: CASSVADRGTYNEQFF

v_gene: TRBV7-9
d_gene: .
abundance: .
j_gene: TRBJ1-1
len: 13
CDR3nt: TGTGCCAGCGGGGGTGGGGGGAGGACTGAAGCTTTCTTT
CDR3aa: CASGGGGRTEAFF

v_gene: TRBV7-9
d_gene: .
abundance: once
j_gene: TRBJ1-6
len: 13
CDR3nt: TGTGCCAGCAGCGGGGAGGGGAATTCACCCCTCCACTTT
CDR3aa: CASSGEGNSPLHF

v_gene: TRBV7-2
d_gene: .
abundance: .
j_gene: TRBJ2-7
len: 15
CDR3nt: TGTGCCAGCAGCTTCGAGATGGCGGGACCCTACGAGCAGTACTTC
CDR3aa: CASSFEMAGPYEQYF

v_gene: TRBV6-5
d_gene: TRBD1
abundance: .
j_gene: TRBJ2-7
len: 14
CDR3nt: TGTGCCAGCAGCCCGACAGGGGTGATGGTCGAGCAGTACTTC
CDR3aa: CASSPTGVMVEQYF

v_gene: TRBV5-4
d_gene: .
abundance: once
j_gene: TRBJ2-3
len: 14
CDR3nt: TGTGCCAGCAGCTTGGAAGTGAGTCCTAGCAAAAAGTATTTT
CDR3aa: CASSLEVSPSKKYF

v_gene: TRBV7-6
d_gene: TRBD1
abundance: .
j_gene: TRBJ2-2
len: 16
CDR3nt: TGTGCCAGCAGCTCCCCCGGACAGGGGTTTCCCGGGGAGCTGTTTTTT
CDR3aa: CASSSPGQGFPGELFF

v_gene: TRBV6-1
d_gene: .
abundance: .
j_gene: TRBJ1-6
len: 15
CDR3nt: TGTGCCACCGGGGGACCGATCTCTTATAATTCACCCCTCCACTTT
CDR3aa: CATGGPISYNSPLHF

v_gene: TRBV10-2
d_gene: .
abundance: .
j_gene: TRBJ1-3
len: 15
CDR3nt: TGCGCCAGCAGTGAGAGAGTCTTCTCTGGAAACACCATATATTTT
CDR3aa: CASSERVFSGNTIYF

v_gene: TRBV2
d_gene: TRBD1
abundance: .
j_gene: TRBJ1-2
len: 15
CDR3nt: TGTGCCAGCAGACTCACGAACGACAGGGTCCGCGGCTACACCTTC
CDR3aa: CASRLTNDRVRGYTF